This record looks at one T cell receptor (beta chain) sequence and its context. The antigen is not known. This entry comes from a study of PD-1 blockade in classical Hodgkin lymphoma. Whole-study results and caveats: Patients were excluded if nivolumab began under 1 year after ASCT (the autologous transplant). Repertoire differences have undefined causes, possibly disease activity or prior therapy. Baseline diversity in complete responders resembled that of newly diagnosed patients.

Trimming cost V 6 bases and J 5 bases, with 19 bases left between them. CDR3 size: 15 residues. CDR1 MNHEY and CDR2 SVGAGI come from the germline V gene. Relapse after autologous stem cell transplantation occurred in every patient, and brentuximab vedotin exposure varied. The method was immunoSEQ multiplex PCR; TCRdb's version includes in-frame clones alone and lacks a portion of them. The profile shows roughly 150,000 clones, 78% of them singletons. Source: peripheral blood mononuclear cells (PBMCs), taken before the second cycle of nivolumab. The chain couples TRBV6-5 to TRBJ1-2; D is undetermined. The sequence derives from a human donor with classical Hodgkin lymphoma. The CDR3 sequence: CASSTRTLTGYGYTF. CDR3 sequence (DNA): TGTGCCAGCAGCACTCGGACCTTAACGGGGTATGGCTACACCTTC.